A selection of T cell receptor beta chains follows, all from one sample in a study of cytomegalovirus exposure and HLA in healthy donors. TCRdb keeps only in-frame clones here, not all; method: immunoSEQ multiplex PCR. Of 150,000 to 200,000 clones listed, 9.5% to 15% are singletons. The sequenced sample consisted of PBMCs. The receptors here all came from a man aged 45-65 years in good health and CMV-seropositive. CDR3s include the opening cysteine and the closing phenylalanine or tryptophan. A D gene is named only where the DNA matches it firmly. Some rows mark clone size as missing; the rest say once, few, many or name a class of expanded clone.

TRBJ1-2 few . TRBV6-5 TGTGCCAGCAGTTACACCGGTTGGGGCTACACCTTC CASSYTGWGYTF
TRBJ1-2 . . TRBV25-1 TGTGCCAGCAGTGAGAACCAGGTGCGAAAGTACACCTTC CASSENQVRKYTF
TRBJ1-1 . . TRBV18 TGTGCCAGCTCACCCCCGAGGGATACTGAAGCTTTCTTT CASSPPRDTEAFF
TRBJ2-3 . . TRBV9 TGTGCCAGCAGCGTAGGGGTCACAGGAGATACGCAGTATTTT CASSVGVTGDTQYF
TRBJ1-1 few . TRBV4-3 TGCGCCAGCAGCCAACCGGTCGCGGGGAACACTGAAGCTTTCTTT CASSQPVAGNTEAFF
TRBJ2-7 once TRBD1 TRBV6-6 TGTGCCAGCAGTTCGCCTCAGGGGGCACCCACCTACGAGCAGTACTTC CASSSPQGAPTYEQYF
TRBJ1-1 few TRBD1 TRBV15 TGTGCCACCAGCAGACCTCCGGGACAGGTGGCTTTCTTT CATSRPPGQVAFF
TRBJ1-2 . . TRBV7-9 TGTGCCAGCAGCTTGGAACTACCTCCTAACTATGGCTACACCTTC CASSLELPPNYGYTF
TRBJ2-1 . TRBD2 TRBV7-2 TGTGCCAGCAGCACCCCAGGACTAGCGGGAATTGATGAGCAGTTCTTC CASSTPGLAGIDEQFF
TRBJ1-1 few . TRBV4-3 TGCGCCAGCAGCCAAGATATCGGGAACACTGAAGCTTTCTTT CASSQDIGNTEAFF
TRBJ2-3 few . TRBV21-1 TGTGCCAGCAGGGCCCAGACGCAGTATTTT CASRAQTQYF
TRBJ2-1 . TRBD1 TRBV11-1 TGTGCCAGCAGCCCGGGACAGTCCTACAATGAGCAGTTCTTC CASSPGQSYNEQFF
TRBJ1-2 . . TRBV5-1 TGCGCCAGCAAACAGGGCACCAACTATGGCTACACCTTC CASKQGTNYGYTF
TRBJ2-3 few . TRBV7-2 TGTGCCAGCAGCTGGCCGTGGACAGATACGCAGTATTTT CASSWPWTDTQYF
TRBJ2-7 . TRBD2 TRBV2 TGTGCCAGCAGCCCCCGGGGGGACGAGCAGTACTTC CASSPRGDEQYF
TRBJ2-1 . . TRBV7-2 TGTGCCAGCAGCTTAGGGCCAGGGTCCTACAATGAGCAGTTCTTC CASSLGPGSYNEQFF
TRBJ1-2 . . TRBV7-2 TGTGCCAGCAGCCATGACAGACTGAACTATGGCTACACCTTC CASSHDRLNYGYTF
TRBJ1-3 few . TRBV25-1 TGTGCCAGCAGTGAATACAGAAACCCTGGAAACACCATATATTTT CASSEYRNPGNTIYF
TRBJ1-1 . . TRBV29-1 TGCAGCTTCCGAGTGAACACTGAAGCTTTCTTT CSFRVNTEAFF
TRBJ2-2 few TRBD2 TRBV30 TGTGCCGGAGGGCGGGGGTTAAACACCGGGGAGCTGTTTTTT CAGGRGLNTGELFF
TRBJ2-7 . TRBD1 TRBV6-5 TGTGCCAGCAGGCGTACAGGGGGCGACGAGCAGTACTTC CASRRTGGDEQYF
TRBJ2-1 few . TRBV29-1 TGCAGCGTTGAAGATGGCTTCGGGACTGACAATGAGCAGTTCTTC CSVEDGFGTDNEQFF
TRBJ2-1 few . TRBV15 TGTGCCACCAGCAGTTCCTGGGCTAACAATGAGCAGTTCTTC CATSSSWANNEQFF
TRBJ1-2 few . TRBV6-5 TGTGCCAGCAGCAGTTCCCCTAACTATGGCTACACCTTC CASSSSPNYGYTF
TRBJ2-2 . TRBD2 TRBV9 TGTGCCAGCAGGACTAGCGGGGTCACCGGGGAGCTGTTTTTT CASRTSGVTGELFF
TRBJ2-7 few . TRBV11-2 TGTGCCAGCAGCCCTTGGCGGGGACTCTCCTACGAGCAGTACTTC CASSPWRGLSYEQYF
TRBJ1-5 . TRBD1 TRBV7-6 TGTGCCAGCAGCTTAGCGGGAACAGGGGATCAGCCCCAGCATTTT CASSLAGTGDQPQHF
TRBJ2-1 . TRBD2 TRBV27 TGTGCCAGCAGGGACCTAGCGGGGGAGGTAGTGGATGGTGAGCAGTTCTTC CASRDLAGEVVDGEQFF
TRBJ1-3 few . TRBV15 TGTGCCACCAGCAGAGATGGCTTGGGAGCCGGAAACACCATATATTTT CATSRDGLGAGNTIYF
TRBJ2-1 . TRBD2 TRBV7-6 TGTGCCAGCAGCTTAGGATGGCGGGGGGGCAGTGAGCAGTTCTTC CASSLGWRGGSEQFF
TRBJ1-4 few . TRBV7-9 TGTGCCAGCAGCTTACTGGGAGCAACTAATGAAAAACTGTTTTTT CASSLLGATNEKLFF
TRBJ1-2 few . TRBV7-2 TGTGCCAGCAGCTTAAACAGGGCAGTGGGTGCTAACTATGGCTACACCTTC CASSLNRAVGANYGYTF
TRBJ1-4 few TRBD1 TRBV30 TGTGCCTGGAGTACTCACCGGACAGGGGAGTTTTTT CAWSTHRTGEFF
TRBJ1-5 few . TRBV29-1 TGCAGCGTTGCGGACAGACCCAATCAGCCCCAGCATTTT CSVADRPNQPQHF
TRBJ2-5 . TRBD1 TRBV7-2 TGTGCCAGCAGCTCACGGACAGGGGACTTCGAGACCCAGTACTTC CASSSRTGDFETQYF
TRBJ2-2 . TRBD1 TRBV5-8 TGTGCCAGCAGCCCCGGGACAGGGAGAACCGGGGAGCTGTTTTTT CASSPGTGRTGELFF
TRBJ2-7 . . TRBV4-3 TGCGCCAGCAGCCAAGTAGCGCGGGGCACTGAGCAGTACTTC CASSQVARGTEQYF
TRBJ2-7 . . TRBV28 TGTGCCAGCAGTCCCCCCGGTCCGACGGGGGAGCAGTACTTC CASSPPGPTGEQYF
TRBJ1-5 . . TRBV19 TGTGCCAGTAGTATAGATAGGCTCCTCGGGCAGCCCCAGCATTTT CASSIDRLLGQPQHF
TRBJ1-2 . . TRBV7-2 TGTGCCAGCAGCTCGTTGAGGTATTTCGGCTACACCTTC CASSSLRYFGYTF
TRBJ2-7 . TRBD1 TRBV5-1 TGCGCCAGCAGCTTGACGGGACAGCAATCCTACGAGCAGTACTTC CASSLTGQQSYEQYF
TRBJ2-5 . TRBD2 TRBV5-6 TGTGCCAGCAGCTTGGGTACTAGCGGGGGTCAAGAGACCCAGTACTTC CASSLGTSGGQETQYF
TRBJ2-5 . TRBD1 TRBV15 TGTGCCACCAGGCTGACAGGGGAGGTACGAGAGACCCAGTACTTC CATRLTGEVRETQYF
TRBJ2-5 few . TRBV10-1 TGCGCCAGCAGTGACAACACCCCTCAAGAGACCCAGTACTTC CASSDNTPQETQYF
TRBJ2-2 few TRBD1 TRBV6-5 TGTGCCAGCTGGACAGGGGGCCTCGGCACCGGGGAGCTGTTTTTT CASWTGGLGTGELFF